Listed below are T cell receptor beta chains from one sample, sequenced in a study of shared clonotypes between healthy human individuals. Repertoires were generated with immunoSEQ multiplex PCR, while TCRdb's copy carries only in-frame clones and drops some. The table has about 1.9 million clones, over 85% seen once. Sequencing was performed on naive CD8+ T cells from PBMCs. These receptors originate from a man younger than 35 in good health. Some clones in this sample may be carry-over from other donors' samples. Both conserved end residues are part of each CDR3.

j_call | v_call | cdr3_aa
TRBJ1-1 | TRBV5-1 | CASSLGGQEAFF
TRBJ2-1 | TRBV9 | CASSVEGKGEQFF
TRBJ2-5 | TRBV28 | CASSPIKKTQYF
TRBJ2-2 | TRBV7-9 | CASERGTGELFF
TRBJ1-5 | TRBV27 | CASSALSWSGSNQPQHF
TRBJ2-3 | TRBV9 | CASSVFSGGTDTQYF
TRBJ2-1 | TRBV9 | CASSVGRGPGDEQFF
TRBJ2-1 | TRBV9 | CASSVSGTGTIEQFF
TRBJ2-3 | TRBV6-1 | CASTRTRWPTDTQYF
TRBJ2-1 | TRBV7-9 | CASSPDWSSYNEQFF
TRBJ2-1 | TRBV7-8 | CASSLGRANEQFF
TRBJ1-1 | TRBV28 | CASRPPNTEAFF
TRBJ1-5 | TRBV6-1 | CASSATGGRGQPQHF
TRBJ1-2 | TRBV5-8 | CASSFHREIYGYTF
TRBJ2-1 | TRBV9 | CASSDQQAEDLAGVGNEQFF
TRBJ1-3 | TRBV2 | CASRTLAAASGNTIYF
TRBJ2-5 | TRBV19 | CASSTRGFGRVGETQYF
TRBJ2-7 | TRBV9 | CASSVGRSGYEQYF
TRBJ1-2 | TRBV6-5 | CASSHREGNYGYTF
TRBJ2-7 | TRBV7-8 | CASSLPGAGAPSYEQYF
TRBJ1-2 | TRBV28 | CASSLSGTAYGYTF
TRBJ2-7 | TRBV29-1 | CSVLSGSSYEQYF
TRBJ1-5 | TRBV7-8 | CASSSSWTAGQPQHF
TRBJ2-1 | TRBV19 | CASIGLAGEKFF
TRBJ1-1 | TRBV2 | CASRGQGFSNTEAFF
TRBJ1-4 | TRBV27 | CASSSGYGGDEKLFF
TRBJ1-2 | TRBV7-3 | CASSLVGQGADGYTF
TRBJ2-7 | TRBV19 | CASSIGGHSYEQYF
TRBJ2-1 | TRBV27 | CASRGLAASSYNEQFF
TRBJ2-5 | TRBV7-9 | CASSLGAQETQYF
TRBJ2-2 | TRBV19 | CASIGLAGAYTGELFF
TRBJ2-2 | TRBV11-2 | CASSWVGPGELFF
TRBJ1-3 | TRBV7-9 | CASSDKTSIYF
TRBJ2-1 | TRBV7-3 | CASSPLGGAYNEQFF
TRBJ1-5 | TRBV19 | CASGQGTRQPQHF
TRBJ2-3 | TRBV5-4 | CASSPPGDTQYF
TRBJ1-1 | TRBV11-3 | CASSGRDGNTEAFF
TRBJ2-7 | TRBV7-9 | CASSPGWAYEQYF
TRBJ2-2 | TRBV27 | CASSVGTGFSGELFF
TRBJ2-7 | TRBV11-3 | CASSQGAGSSSYEQYF